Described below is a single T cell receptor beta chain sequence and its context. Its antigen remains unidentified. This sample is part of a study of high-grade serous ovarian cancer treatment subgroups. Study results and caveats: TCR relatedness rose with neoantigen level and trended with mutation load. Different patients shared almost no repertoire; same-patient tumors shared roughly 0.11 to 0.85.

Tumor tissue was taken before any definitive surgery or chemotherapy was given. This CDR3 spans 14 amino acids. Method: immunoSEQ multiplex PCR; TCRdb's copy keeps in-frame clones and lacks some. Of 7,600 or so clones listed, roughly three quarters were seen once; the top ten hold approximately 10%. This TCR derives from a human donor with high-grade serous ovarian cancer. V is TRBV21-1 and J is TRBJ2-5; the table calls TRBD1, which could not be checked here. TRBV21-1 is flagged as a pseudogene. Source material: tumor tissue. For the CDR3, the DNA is TGTGCCAGCAGCAAAGCGACAGGGGAAGAGACCCAGTACTTC. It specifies CASSKATGEETQYF.